A single sample gave rise to the 9 T cell receptor beta chains below, sequenced in a study of T cell repertoires in cytomegalovirus infection. TCRdb itself ran the reads through MiXCR, one entry per CDR3 protein. The repertoire holds approximately 750,000 distinct CDR3 sequences, with 35% to 40% as singletons. The sequencing input was PBMCs. The receptors come from a human donor in good health (CMV status not recorded). Some clones in this sample may be carry-over from other donors' samples.

The chain links TRBV5-1 to TRBJ1-5; no definite D call. V was trimmed by 4 bases and J by 6 bases, leaving 11 bases between them. The CDR3 sequence is 13 residues long. Germline V gives CDR1 SGHRS, CDR2 YFSETQ. CDR3 in DNA: TGCGCCAGCAGCCTGGATTCGCTTCAGCCCCAGCATTTT. Translated, it gives CASSLDSLQPQHF.

The genes are TRBV29-1 and TRBJ2-1; D is uncertain. With 6 bases removed from V and 4 bases from J, the gap between germline ends came to 7 bases. This CDR3 has 11 residues. The germline CDR1 and CDR2 sequences are SQVTM and ANQGSEA. DNA for the CDR3: TGCAGCGTAGCCCATTACAATGAGCAGTTCTTC. Its protein product is CSVAHYNEQFF.

V gene TRBV11-2 combines with J gene TRBJ2-4, with D tentatively TRBD1 (6 bases). This CDR3 comprises 15 residues. Germline-derived CDR1 and CDR2 are SGHAT and FQNNGV. V shed 4 bases and J shed 2 bases, with 12 bases lying between them. CDR3 sequence (DNA): TGTGCCAGCAGCTCCAACAGGGCTCCCAAAAACATTCAGTACTTC. Translated, it gives CASSSNRAPKNIQYF.

This clonotype was seen a handful of times. The chain recombines TRBV12-3 or TRBV12-4 with TRBJ1-5; D gene uncertain. The CDR3 loop spans 13 amino acids. Trimming stripped 8 bases from V and 2 bases from J, with 10 bases between. The CDR3 DNA reads TGTGCCAGCTTAAGCCAGGGCAATCAGCCCCAGCATTTT. It codes for CASLSQGNQPQHF.

This clonotype occurred a few times. The chain joins TRBV28 to TRBJ2-4, with 10 nucleotides matching TRBD2. Germline V gene sequence: CDR1 MDHEN, CDR2 SYDVKM. The CDR3 has 16 amino acids. J was trimmed by 6 bases and V by 6 bases; bases with no gene match: 11. This CDR3 is CASSVASGRGGNIQYF. The CDR3 nucleotides read TGTGCCAGCAGCGTGGCTAGCGGGAGAGGAGGAAACATTCAGTACTTC.

This clonotype has only a few counts. The genes are TRBV7-2 and TRBJ1-2, with a weak D call TRBD1 (5 bases). Per the germline V gene, CDR1 is SGHTA and CDR2 is FQGNSA. The CDR3 runs 14 residues. The germline V and J ends were trimmed by 5 bases and 6 bases, with 16 bases remaining between them. This chain's CDR3 is CASSLNVGVNGYTF. The DNA of the CDR3 is TGTGCCAGCAGCCTTAATGTAGGGGTTAATGGCTACACCTTC.

This clonotype was observed a few times. The genes are TRBV12-3 or TRBV12-4 and TRBJ2-2, with D uncertain. The CDR3 runs 15 residues. Trimming pared 5 bases from V and 4 bases from J, leaving 14 bases between. The CDR3 region is CASSPNLYPTGELFF. Here the CDR3 DNA reads TGTGCCAGCAGTCCCAATCTCTATCCCACCGGGGAGCTGTTTTTT.

This clonotype has just a few counts. The chain couples TRBV12-3 or TRBV12-4 to TRBJ2-1; 7 bases fit TRBD1. The ends lost 3 bases at V and 0 bases at J; junction bases unmatched: 8. The CDR3 length is 17 residues. CDR3 sequence reads: CASSLGRQGLSYNEQFF. In DNA, the CDR3 is TGTGCCAGCAGTTTGGGTCGACAGGGCCTCTCCTACAATGAGCAGTTCTTC.

The chain combines TRBV24-1 with TRBJ2-3; no clear D. The V end lost 5 bases, the J end lost 2 bases, and 10 bases lay between the germline ends. This CDR3 contains 14 residues. CDR1 and CDR2 from the germline V gene are KGHDR and SFDVKD. The CDR3 nucleotides are TGTGCCACCAGTGTAGCCTATAACACAGATACGCAGTATTTT. Protein sequence: CATSVAYNTDTQYF.